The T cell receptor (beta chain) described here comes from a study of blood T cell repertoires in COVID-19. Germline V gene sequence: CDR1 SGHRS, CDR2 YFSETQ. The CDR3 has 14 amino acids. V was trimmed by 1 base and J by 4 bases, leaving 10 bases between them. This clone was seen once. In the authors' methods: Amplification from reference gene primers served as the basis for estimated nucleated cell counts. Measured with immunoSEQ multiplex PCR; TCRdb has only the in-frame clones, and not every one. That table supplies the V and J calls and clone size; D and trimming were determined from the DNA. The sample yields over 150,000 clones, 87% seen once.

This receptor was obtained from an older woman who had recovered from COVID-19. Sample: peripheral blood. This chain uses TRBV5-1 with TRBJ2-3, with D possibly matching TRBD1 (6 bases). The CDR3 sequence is CASSLRGSADTQYF. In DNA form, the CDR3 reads TGCGCCAGCAGCTTGAGGGGGTCGGCAGATACGCAGTATTTT.